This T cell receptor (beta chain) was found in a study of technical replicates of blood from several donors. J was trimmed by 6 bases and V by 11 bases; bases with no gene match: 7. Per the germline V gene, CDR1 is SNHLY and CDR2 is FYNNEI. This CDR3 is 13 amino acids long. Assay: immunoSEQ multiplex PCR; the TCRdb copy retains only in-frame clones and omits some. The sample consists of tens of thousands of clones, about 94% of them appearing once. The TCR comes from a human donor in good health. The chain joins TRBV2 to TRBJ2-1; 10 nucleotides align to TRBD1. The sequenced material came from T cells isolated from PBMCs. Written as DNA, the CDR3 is TGTGCCGCTACCCGGGACAGGGGCAATGAGCAGTTCTTC. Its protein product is CAATRDRGNEQFF.